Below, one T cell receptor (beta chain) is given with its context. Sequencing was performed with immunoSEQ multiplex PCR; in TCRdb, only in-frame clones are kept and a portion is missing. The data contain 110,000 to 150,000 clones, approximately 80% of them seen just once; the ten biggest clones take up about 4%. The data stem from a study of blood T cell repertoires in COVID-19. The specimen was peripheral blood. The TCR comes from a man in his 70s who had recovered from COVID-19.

The CDR3 is CASPRGNYEQYF. The CDR3 nucleotides are TGTGCCAGTCCTCGGGGGAACTACGAGCAGTACTTC. The genes are TRBV6-4 and TRBJ2-7, with D possibly being TRBD2 (6 bases). V lost 9 bases and J lost 3, with 12 bases in between. Per germline, CDR1 MRHNA and CDR2 SNTAGT. This CDR3 spans 12 amino acids.